This TCR beta chain was identified in a study of T cell changes during pregnancy in multiple sclerosis. Some clones are missing from TCRdb's copy, which holds only in-frame ones; the method was immunoSEQ multiplex PCR. The sample shows more than 55,000 clones, around 92% of them seen only once. The germline gives CDR1 MNHNY, CDR2 SVGAGI (reference sequence). V trimming: 6 bases; J trimming: 4 bases; junction bases outside the gene matches: 11. The CDR3 sequence is 15 residues long. The TCR originated in a female donor in good health, enrolled as a control in a pregnancy study. Sample: peripheral blood, taken after pregnancy. The V gene is TRBV6-6, the J gene TRBJ1-1; TRBD1 agrees at 7 bases. CDR3 protein: CASSRTNRGLTEAFF. The CDR3 nucleotides read TGTGCCAGCAGCCGAACGAACAGGGGTCTCACTGAAGCTTTCTTT.